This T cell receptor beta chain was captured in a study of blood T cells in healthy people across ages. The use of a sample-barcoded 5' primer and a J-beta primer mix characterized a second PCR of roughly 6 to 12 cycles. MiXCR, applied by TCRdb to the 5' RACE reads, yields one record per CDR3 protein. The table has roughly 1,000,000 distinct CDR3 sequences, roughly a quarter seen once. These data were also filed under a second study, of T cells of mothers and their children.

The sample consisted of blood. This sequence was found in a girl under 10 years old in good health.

The CDR3 protein is CASSLGQGVLKTEAFF. Written as DNA, the CDR3 is TGTGCCAGCAGCCTCGGGCAGGGAGTCCTTAAGACTGAAGCTTTCTTT. The gene calls are TRBV7-2 and TRBJ1-1; the D gene is possibly TRBD1 (5 bases). Trimming took 5 bases from V and 5 from J, leaving 21 bases between them. The germline gives CDR1 SGHTA, CDR2 FQGNSA. CDR3 length equals 16 residues.